The 10 T cell receptor beta chains listed next were all sequenced from one sample in a study of blood T cells in healthy people across ages. Primed by a sample-barcoded 5' primer and a J-beta primer mix, a second PCR proceeded for about 7 to 11 cycles. TCRdb processed the 5' RACE reads anew with MiXCR; each CDR3 protein has one entry. The table lists about 570,000 distinct CDR3 sequences, approximately 25% of them singletons. The sequenced sample was blood. These TCRs come from a woman aged 70-85 years in good health.

This clonotype was picked up a small number of times. The chain employs TRBV6-2 or TRBV6-3 and TRBJ1-2; D perhaps matches TRBD1 (6 bases). CDR1 MNHEY and CDR2 SVGEGT come from the germline V gene. The V end was cut by 10 bases, the J end by 8 bases, with 23 bases between. This CDR3 has 14 residues. The CDR3 region is CATDPKGGAGGYTF. The CDR3 coding sequence is TGTGCCACGGATCCAAAGGGGGGCGCAGGAGGCTACACCTTC.

The rearrangement uses TRBV7-2 and TRBJ1-2; D unresolved. V was pared by 0 bases and J by 1 base, with 6 bases between. The CDR3 consists of 14 residues. In germline, CDR1 is SGHTA, CDR2 FQGNSA. Here the CDR3 DNA reads TGTGCCAGCAGCTTAGCGCTTCTTAACTATGGCTACACCTTC. Protein sequence: CASSLALLNYGYTF. The complete variable domain, with remaining parts taken from reference TRBV7-2 and TRBJ1-2, reads GAGVSQSPSNKVTEKGKDVELRCDPISGHTALYWYRQSLGQGLEFLIYFQGNSAPDKSGLPSDRFSAERTGGSVSTLTIQRTQQEDSAVYLCASSLALLNYGYTFGSGTRLTVV.

The rearrangement joins TRBV9 to TRBJ2-7; either TRBD1 or TRBD2 may fit D (5 bases each). The CDR3 has 13 amino acids. Germline V gene sequence: CDR1 SGDLS, CDR2 YYNGEE. Between the trimmed V and J ends, which lost 4 bases and 2 bases, there was a span of 10 bases. CDR3 sequence reads: CASSRGVTYEQYF. The DNA for the CDR3 is TGTGCCAGCAGCAGAGGGGTCACCTACGAGCAGTACTTC.

The chain recombines TRBV5-1 with TRBJ2-7; D ambiguous. V lost 4 bases and J 2 bases, leaving 10 bases between the germline ends. Germline loops: CDR1 SGHRS, CDR2 YFSETQ. CDR3 length: 13 amino acids. The CDR3 is CASSIESPYEQYF. CDR3 nucleotides: TGCGCCAGCAGCATAGAGTCCCCCTACGAGCAGTACTTC.

This clonotype appeared many times. The rearrangement joins TRBV25-1 to TRBJ1-2, with D possibly matching TRBD1 (5 bases). The germline V and J ends were trimmed by 1 base and 8 bases, with 20 bases remaining between them. CDR1 is MGHDK, CDR2 SYGVNS, per germline. The CDR3 consists of 16 residues. The CDR3 DNA follows: TGTGCCAGCAGTGAATTTGCTGGACATCTGGCTCACGGCTACACCTTC. Its protein is CASSEFAGHLAHGYTF.

This chain uses TRBV7-2 with TRBJ1-3; no firm D call. This CDR3 spans 14 amino acids. Germline CDR1 reads SGHTA; CDR2 reads FQGNSA. Trimming removed 7 bases from V and 2 bases from J, with 12 bases in between. The CDR3 spells CASTRLVAGNTIYF. CDR3 DNA sequence: TGTGCCAGCACGAGACTTGTGGCTGGAAACACCATATATTTT.

This clonotype was seen a few times. J is TRBJ2-3 and V is TRBV10-3; no firm D call. The V gene lost 10 bases and the J gene lost 4 bases, with 21 bases spanning the gap. CDR1 and CDR2 from the germline V gene are ENHRY and SYGVKD. The CDR3 runs 15 residues. This CDR3 is CATMSVLPLPDTQYF. The CDR3 region has the DNA TGTGCCACCATGTCGGTTCTCCCCCTCCCAGATACGCAGTATTTT.

The gene calls are TRBV12-3 or TRBV12-4 and TRBJ2-7; D gene ambiguous. This CDR3 contains 14 residues. V shed 7 bases and J shed 0 bases, with 13 bases lying between them. CDR3 in amino acids: CASTLDRPSYEQYF. Written as DNA, the CDR3 is TGTGCCAGCACCCTGGACCGCCCCTCCTACGAGCAGTACTTC.

There are a few counts of this clonotype. The chain links TRBV20-1 to TRBJ1-1; 8 bases fit TRBD1. This CDR3 spans 13 amino acids. CDR1 and CDR2 (germline): DFQATT, SNEGSKA (reference sequence). J was trimmed by 3 bases and V by 4 bases; bases with no gene match: 4. The CDR3 spells CSATDRADTEAFF. As DNA, the CDR3 is TGCAGTGCTACGGACAGGGCGGACACTGAAGCTTTCTTT.

In this sample, this clonotype turned up a few times. V gene TRBV7-2 combines with J gene TRBJ2-1; TRBD1 might be the D (6 bases). V was cut by 0 bases and J by 4 bases, with 7 bases left in between. Germline lookup yields CDR1 SGHTA and CDR2 FQGNSA. This CDR3 has 14 amino acids. The CDR3 DNA reads as TGTGCCAGCAGCTTAGCCACAGGGTACAATGAGCAGTTCTTC. Protein: CASSLATGYNEQFF.